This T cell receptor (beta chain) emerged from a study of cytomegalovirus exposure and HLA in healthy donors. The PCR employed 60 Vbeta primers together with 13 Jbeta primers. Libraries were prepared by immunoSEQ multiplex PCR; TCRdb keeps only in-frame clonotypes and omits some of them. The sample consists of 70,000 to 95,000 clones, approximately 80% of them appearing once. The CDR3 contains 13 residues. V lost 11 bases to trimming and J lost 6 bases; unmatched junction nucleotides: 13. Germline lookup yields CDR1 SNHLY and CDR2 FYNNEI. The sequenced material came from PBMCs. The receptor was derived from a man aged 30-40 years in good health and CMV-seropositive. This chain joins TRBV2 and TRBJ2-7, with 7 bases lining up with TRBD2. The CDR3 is CAGRIGGTTEQYV. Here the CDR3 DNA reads TGTGCCGGAAGGATTGGGGGGACTACCGAGCAGTACGTC.